The 24 T cell receptor beta chains presented below share a single source sample, sequenced in a study of cytomegalovirus exposure and HLA in healthy donors. It was with 60 Vbeta and 13 Jbeta primers that the PCR ran. Repertoires were generated with immunoSEQ multiplex PCR, while TCRdb's copy carries only in-frame clones and drops some. The sample has tens of thousands of clones; about 80% are singletons. Sequencing input: PBMCs. These receptors were obtained from a woman younger than 45 in good health and CMV-seronegative.

CDR3 region: CASSSTSGVRSYEQYF. Written as DNA, the CDR3 is TGTGCCAGCAGCTCGACTAGCGGGGTGCGCTCCTACGAGCAGTACTTC. V is TRBV7-9 and J is TRBJ2-7; 11 nucleotides align to TRBD2. From germline, CDR1 is SEHNR and CDR2 FQNEAQ (reference sequence). Trimming took 4 bases from V and 0 from J; bases not matched to a gene: 5. The CDR3 is made up of 16 amino acids.

The chain recombines TRBV14 with TRBJ2-5; a possible D gene is TRBD2 (6 bases). The CDR3 runs to 14 residues. The V gene lost 4 bases and the J gene lost 10 bases, with 19 bases spanning the gap. Germline loops: CDR1 SGHDN, CDR2 FVKESK. The CDR3 DNA is TGTGCCAGCAGCCCCCTCGGGTCCGGGGAGGTCCAGTACTTC. It is translated as CASSPLGSGEVQYF.

The chain couples TRBV5-1 to TRBJ2-3; a possible D gene is TRBD2 (6 bases). Germline V CDR1 and CDR2: SGHRS, YFSETQ. There are 14 residues in the CDR3. The V end lost 4 bases, the J end lost 4 bases, and 13 bases lay between the germline ends. As DNA, the CDR3 is TGCGCCAGCAGCAAGAACATAGCGGCAGATACGCAGTATTTT. The encoded protein is CASSKNIAADTQYF.

The V gene is TRBV6-5, the J gene TRBJ2-3; D is undetermined. CDR1 is MNHEY and CDR2 is SVGAGI in the germline V gene. Trimming pared 0 bases from V and 7 bases from J, leaving 5 bases between. The CDR3 is 12 amino acids. The CDR3 region has the DNA TGTGCCAGCAGTTACTCGAGGAATACGCAGTATTTT. Translated: CASSYSRNTQYF.

This chain connects TRBV29-1 to TRBJ1-5; TRBD1 might be the D (5 bases). This CDR3 contains 12 residues. Germline V gene sequence: CDR1 SQVTM, CDR2 ANQGSEA. V lost 5 bases to trimming and J lost 2 bases, with 7 bases between them. This chain's CDR3 is CSVQTGNQPQHF. CDR3 nucleotide sequence: TGCAGCGTTCAGACAGGCAATCAGCCCCAGCATTTT.

This chain connects TRBV18 to TRBJ1-5, with TRBD1 as a possible D gene (6 bases). The germline V gene has CDR1 KGHSH and CDR2 LQKENI. The length of the CDR3 is 14 residues. Trimming pared 6 bases from V and 3 bases from J, leaving 12 bases between. This CDR3 reads CASSPGHFNQPQHF. The CDR3, as DNA: TGTGCCAGCTCCCCGGGACATTTCAATCAGCCCCAGCATTTT.

This clone has a single count. The chain recombines TRBV4-3 with TRBJ2-7; D perhaps matches TRBD1 (5 bases). V gave up 4 bases and J gave up 2 bases, with 12 bases separating them. The CDR3 has 14 amino acids. Germline V gene lookup returns CDR1 LGHNA and CDR2 YSLEER. The CDR3 DNA reads TGCGCCAGCAGCCCCTCAGGGCCGACCTACGAGCAGTACTTC. Residues: CASSPSGPTYEQYF.

The genes are TRBV29-1 and TRBJ2-7; 12 positions agree with TRBD1. J was trimmed by 6 bases and V by 3 bases; bases with no gene match: 3. Germline V gene lookup returns CDR1 SQVTM and CDR2 ANQGSEA. There are 13 residues in the CDR3. The DNA for the CDR3 is TGCAGCGTTGAGGGACAGGGGGCGTCCGAGCAGTACTTC. The encoded protein is CSVEGQGASEQYF.

This chain joins TRBV5-1 and TRBJ2-7; the D gene is possibly TRBD2 (6 bases). V lost 0 bases to trimming and J lost 3 bases, with 13 bases between them. The CDR3 contains 15 residues. Germline CDR1 and CDR2: SGHRS and YFSETQ. The CDR3 bases are TGCGCCAGCAGCTTGGAGGCGGGAAAGGTCTACGAGCAGTACTTC. This codes for CASSLEAGKVYEQYF. The variable domain in full, with the rest retrieved from reference TRBV5-1 and TRBJ2-7, is KAGVTQTPRYLIKTRGQQVTLSCSPISGHRSVSWYQQTPGQGLQFLFEYFSETQRNKGNFPGRFSGRQFSNSRSEMNVSTLELGDSALYLCASSLEAGKVYEQYFGPGTRLTVT.

This sequence joins TRBV7-6 and TRBJ1-5; possible D gene TRBD1, 5 bases. Trimming took off 8 bases at V and 4 bases at J, with 9 bases between the two ends. The CDR3 is made up of 12 amino acids. Germline V CDR1 and CDR2: SGHVS, FNYEAQ. CDR3 sequence: CASGNRNQPQHF. The CDR3 nucleotides are TGTGCCAGCGGTAACAGGAATCAGCCCCAGCATTTT.

The V gene is TRBV29-1, the J gene TRBJ1-2; TRBD1 might be the D (5 bases). This CDR3 spans 14 amino acids. The germline CDR1 and CDR2 sequences are SQVTM and ANQGSEA. V gave up 1 base and J gave up 1 base, with 10 bases separating them. The CDR3 is CSVEGQSVNYGYTF. The CDR3 DNA reads TGCAGCGTTGAAGGACAGAGTGTTAACTATGGCTACACCTTC.

The rearrangement joins TRBV7-2 to TRBJ1-3; no clear D gene. CDR1 is SGHTA, CDR2 FQGNSA, per germline. There are 14 residues in the CDR3. V was shortened by 4 bases and J by 4 bases, with 11 bases between the two germline ends. CDR3 sequence reads: CASSYTPRGNTIYF. CDR3 bases: TGTGCCAGCAGCTACACACCAAGAGGAAACACCATATATTTT.

This rearrangement joins TRBV6-1 to TRBJ1-5, with 8 bases that match TRBD1. This CDR3 has 13 residues. The V gene's germline CDR1 is MNHNS and CDR2 SASEGT. Trimming at V came to 5 bases and at J to 5 bases, leaving 2 bases not matched to a gene. CDR3: CASSRQGYQPQHF. Written as DNA, the CDR3 is TGTGCCAGCAGTAGACAGGGGTATCAGCCCCAGCATTTT.

V usage is TRBV21-1 and J usage is TRBJ2-7; the D call of TRBD1 is as the table states it, not checked on the DNA. TRBV21-1 is a pseudogene locus. The CDR3 sequence is 13 residues long. Here the CDR3 DNA reads TGTCCACGATCGCAGGGGTGGTTTTACGAGCAGTACTTC. This translates into CPRSQGWFYEQYF.

This clone was seen more than once but under ten times. This rearrangement joins TRBV27 to TRBJ2-7, with 9 positions matching TRBD2. This CDR3 is 15 amino acids long. V shed 0 bases and J 5 bases; nucleotides not matched to a gene: 5. CDR1 MNHEY and CDR2 SMNVEV come from the germline V gene (reference sequence). The CDR3 region has the DNA TGTGCCAGCAGTTTATCGTTAGCGGGAGTCCACGAGCAGTACTTC. It translates to CASSLSLAGVHEQYF.

This clone was seen just once. The chain recombines TRBV7-2 with TRBJ1-5; tentatively, D is TRBD1 (5 bases). CDR3 length: 14 residues. Germline CDR1 SGHTA, CDR2 FQGNSA. Trimming pared 6 bases from V and 1 base from J, leaving 10 bases between. The DNA of the CDR3 is TGTGCCAGCAGTAGGGGCGGAAGCAATCAGCCCCAGCATTTT. Protein sequence: CASSRGGSNQPQHF.

This sequence joins TRBV7-2 and TRBJ1-2; 8 nucleotides align to TRBD1. Germline loops: CDR1 SGHTA, CDR2 FQGNSA. The CDR3 is made up of 13 amino acids. Trimming removed 5 bases from V and 7 bases from J; junction bases left unmatched: 6. The CDR3 is CASSNQGAFGYTF. The CDR3 nucleotides read TGTGCCAGCAGCAACCAGGGGGCTTTTGGCTACACCTTC.

Of note for this clone: Other DNA sequences in this specimen translate into the identical CDR3. This chain joins TRBV5-8 and TRBJ1-6, with no clear D. CDR3 length: 13 residues. From germline, CDR1 is SGHTS and CDR2 YDEGEE. V was clipped by 0 bases and J by 6 bases, with 4 bases between them. The CDR3 DNA is TGTGCCAGCAGCTTGGCCGGTAATTCACCCCTCCACTTT. This gives the protein CASSLAGNSPLHF.

CDR3 nucleotides: TGTGCCAGCAGTGAAGTACCGGGACAGAGGTACTTC. It encodes CASSEVPGQRYF. V gene TRBV6-1 combines with J gene TRBJ2-5; 7 nucleotides align to TRBD1. This CDR3 spans 12 amino acids. From germline, CDR1 is MNHNS and CDR2 SASEGT. The ends lost 1 base at V and 13 bases at J; junction bases unmatched: 6.

The chain has TRBV6-5 and TRBJ2-1, with 12 positions matching TRBD2. Germline loops: CDR1 MNHEY, CDR2 SVGAGI. Unmatched junction bases numbered 1, after V lost 7 bases and J lost 3 bases. CDR3 length: 14 residues. The CDR3 sequence is CASTLAGGYNEQFF. The DNA of the CDR3 is TGTGCCAGCACACTAGCGGGAGGCTACAATGAGCAGTTCTTC.

J is TRBJ2-7 and V is TRBV29-1; no clear D gene. The germline V gene encodes CDR1 SQVTM and CDR2 ANQGSEA. This CDR3 has 12 residues. V was shortened by 4 bases and J by 2 bases, with 9 bases between the two germline ends. The CDR3 loop reads CSVVVRPYEQYF. CDR3 DNA sequence: TGCAGCGTTGTAGTGCGGCCCTACGAGCAGTACTTC.

This clone came up once. This chain links TRBV7-2 with TRBJ1-2, with 9 bases matching TRBD1. The CDR3 totals 15 residues. Germline loops: CDR1 SGHTA, CDR2 FQGNSA. The junction had 10 bases not matched to a gene; V was cut back by 4 bases and J by 7 bases. The CDR3 DNA sequence: TGTGCCAGCAGCTCGTTCCCCACAGGGGGCGGTGGCTACACCTTC. It codes for CASSSFPTGGGGYTF.

This chain uses TRBV30 with TRBJ1-2; 7 bases align to TRBD1. The CDR3 sequence is 12 residues long. Germline lookup yields CDR1 GTSNPN and CDR2 SVGIG (reference sequence). The trim removed 5 bases at V and 4 bases at J, leaving 4 bases unmatched. This CDR3 reads CAWEGQFYGYTF. CDR3 nucleotide sequence: TGTGCCTGGGAGGGACAGTTCTATGGCTACACCTTC.

The chain has TRBV19 and TRBJ1-6; possible D gene TRBD1, 6 bases. V lost 5 bases and J lost 8, with 10 bases in between. Germline CDR1 reads LNHDA; CDR2 reads SQIVND (reference sequence). The CDR3 totals 13 residues. The CDR3 loop is CASSANRDSPLHF. DNA for the CDR3: TGTGCCAGTAGTGCTAACAGGGATTCACCCCTCCACTTT. The variable domain in full, completed from reference TRBV19 and TRBJ1-6, reads DGGITQSPKYLFRKEGQNVTLSCEQNLNHDAMYWYRQDPGQGLRLIYYSQIVNDFQKGDIAEGYSVSREKKESFPLTVTSAQKNPTAFYLCASSANRDSPLHFGNGTRLTVT.